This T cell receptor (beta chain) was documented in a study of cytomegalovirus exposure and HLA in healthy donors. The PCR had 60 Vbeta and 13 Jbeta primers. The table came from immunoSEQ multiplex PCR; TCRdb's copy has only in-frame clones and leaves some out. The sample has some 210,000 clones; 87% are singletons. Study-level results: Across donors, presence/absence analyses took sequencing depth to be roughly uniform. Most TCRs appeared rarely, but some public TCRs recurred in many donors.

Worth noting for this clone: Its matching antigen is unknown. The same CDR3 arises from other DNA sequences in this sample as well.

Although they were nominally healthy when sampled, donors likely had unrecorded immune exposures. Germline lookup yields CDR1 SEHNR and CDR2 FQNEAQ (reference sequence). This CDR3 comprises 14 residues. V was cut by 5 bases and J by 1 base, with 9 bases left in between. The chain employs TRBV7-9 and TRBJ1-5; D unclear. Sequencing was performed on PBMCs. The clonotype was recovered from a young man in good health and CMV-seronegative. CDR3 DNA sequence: TGTGCCAGCAGCCCAGGCAGAAGCAATCAGCCCCAGCATTTT. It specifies CASSPGRSNQPQHF.